The 30 T cell receptor beta chains presented below share a single source sample, sequenced in a study of cytomegalovirus exposure and HLA in healthy donors. Here immunoSEQ multiplex PCR was the method, and the copy in TCRdb shows in-frame clones only, minus some. The table lists around 60,000 clones, almost 97% of them singletons. Material: PBMCs. Receptors were obtained from a woman aged 18-35 years in good health and CMV-seronegative.

As concerns this clone: One end of the junction varies from germline; a read error may be responsible. V usage is TRBV7-6 and J usage is TRBJ2-7; TRBD2 agrees at 7 bases. The CDR3 spans 15 residues. From germline, CDR1 is SGHVS and CDR2 FNYEAQ. The CDR3, as DNA: TGTGGCAGCAGCCCTGGGACTACTCCCTCCTACGAGCAGTACTTC. It encodes CGSSPGTTPSYEQYF.

This chain links TRBV7-3 with TRBJ2-1; 9 bases match TRBD2. CDR1 is SGHTA, CDR2 FQGTGA, per germline. This CDR3 comprises 16 residues. V lost 2 bases, J lost 4 bases, and 6 bases stayed unmatched. As DNA, the CDR3 is TGTGCCAGCAGCTTATTAGGGCTAGCGGGATACAATGAGCAGTTCTTC. This translates into CASSLLGLAGYNEQFF.

The rearrangement links TRBV15 to TRBJ1-4, with 8 positions matching TRBD1. Germline-derived CDR1 and CDR2 are LNHNV and YYDKDF (reference sequence). The CDR3 runs 17 residues. V lost 0 bases, J lost 7 bases, and 10 bases stayed unmatched. The CDR3 reads CATSRDGGQAIREKLFF. The CDR3 DNA is TGTGCCACCAGCAGAGATGGGGGACAGGCCATTCGTGAAAAACTGTTTTTT.

The J gene is TRBJ1-2, the V gene TRBV29-1; perhaps TRBD1 as D (6 bases). Trimming removed 5 bases at V and 8 bases at J, with 12 bases between. Germline V CDR1 and CDR2: SQVTM, ANQGSEA. CDR3 length: 11 residues. The CDR3 is CSVWGGGGYTF. The CDR3, as DNA: TGCAGCGTTTGGGGCGGGGGCGGCTACACCTTC. Full variable domain (missing parts from reference TRBV29-1 and TRBJ1-2): SAVISQKPSRDICQRGTSLTIQCQVDSQVTMMFWYRQQPGQSLTLIATANQGSEATYESGFVIDKFPISRPNLTFSTLTVSNMSPEDSSIYLCSVWGGGGYTFGSGTRLTVV.

Only one count was recorded for this clone. V gene TRBV7-2 combines with J gene TRBJ2-3; maybe TRBD2 (7 bases). V lost 4 bases and J 6 bases, leaving 17 bases between the germline ends. Per germline, CDR1 SGHTA and CDR2 FQGNSA. The CDR3 loop spans 15 amino acids. The CDR3 DNA reads as TGTGCCAGCAGCTCCAAGGGGGGGCCCGGGGATACGCAGTATTTT. Amino acid sequence: CASSSKGGPGDTQYF.

The rearrangement links TRBV5-1 to TRBJ2-3; possible D gene TRBD2, 5 bases. Germline V lookup: CDR1 SGHRS, CDR2 YFSETQ. The CDR3 spans 15 residues. Trimming cost V 6 bases and J 2 bases, with 16 bases left between them. The CDR3 DNA follows: TGCGCCAGCACCCCAAGGCGGGCTCCCACAGATACGCAGTATTTT. Protein sequence: CASTPRRAPTDTQYF.

The chain has TRBV5-1 and TRBJ2-5; TRBD2 matches 9 bases. The length of the CDR3 is 17 residues. Germline V gives CDR1 SGHRS, CDR2 YFSETQ. V shed 0 bases and J 2 bases; nucleotides not matched to a gene: 8. The CDR3 sequence: CASSLGRASGMQETQYF. The DNA of the CDR3 is TGCGCCAGCAGCTTGGGGCGGGCTAGCGGGATGCAAGAGACCCAGTACTTC.

The genes are TRBV28 and TRBJ2-7; 11 positions agree with TRBD2. V gave up 3 bases and J gave up 2 bases; unmatched junction bases: 12. CDR1 is MDHEN and CDR2 is SYDVKM in the germline V gene. This CDR3 comprises 18 residues. The CDR3 DNA is TGTGCCAGCAGTTTTTCCCCTCCCCGGACTAGCGGGCCCTACGAGCAGTACTTC. As protein: CASSFSPPRTSGPYEQYF.

This chain connects TRBV10-2 to TRBJ2-3, with 7 bases aligning to TRBD2. J was trimmed by 5 bases and V by 2 bases; bases with no gene match: 10. CDR3 length: 16 amino acids. CDR1 and CDR2 (germline): WSHSY, SAAADI. The CDR3 DNA sequence: TGCGCCAGCAGTGAGCTTGGGCTAGCGGTAGGAGATACGCAGTATTTT. Its translation is CASSELGLAVGDTQYF.

The chain joins TRBV7-2 to TRBJ2-2; 7 positions agree with TRBD2. The CDR3 is 14 residues long. The V segment lost 5 bases and the J segment 2 bases; nucleotides outside the gene matches: 2. Germline values: CDR1 SGHTA, CDR2 FQGNSA. The CDR3 DNA follows: TGTGCCAGCAGCGGGACTACCAACACCGGGGAGCTGTTTTTT. It specifies CASSGTTNTGELFF.

The rearrangement uses TRBV25-1 and TRBJ1-3; tentative D call: TRBD1 (6 bases). The germline CDR1 and CDR2 sequences are MGHDK and SYGVNS. V was pared by 6 bases and J by 3 bases, with 15 bases between. The CDR3 spans 15 residues. The CDR3 here is CASSGGGPVGNTIYF. Here the CDR3 DNA reads TGTGCCAGCAGCGGGGGGGGGCCGGTTGGAAACACCATATATTTT.

The J gene is TRBJ1-4, the V gene TRBV19; the match to TRBD1 covers 7 bases. Per the germline V gene, CDR1 is LNHDA and CDR2 is SQIVND (reference sequence). V was pared by 4 bases and J by 7 bases, with 9 bases of the junction left unmatched. CDR3 length: 15 amino acids. DNA for the CDR3: TGTGCCAGTAGTACCGGACAGGCCAGGGTTGAAAAACTGTTTTTT. It translates to CASSTGQARVEKLFF.

This rearrangement joins TRBV2 to TRBJ2-3; D not resolved. V was clipped by 1 base and J by 0 bases, with 23 bases between them. The CDR3 covers 20 residues. Germline CDR1 SNHLY, CDR2 FYNNEI. As DNA, the CDR3 is TGTGCCAGCAGTGAAGTTCCGGGTTACCCTGCCCCAGAAAGCACAGATACGCAGTATTTT. This translates into CASSEVPGYPAPESTDTQYF.

The V and J genes are TRBV7-9 and TRBJ1-1; no reliable D call. The V and J ends lost 1 base and 7 bases respectively, with 4 bases between them. In germline, CDR1 is SEHNR, CDR2 FQNEAQ (reference sequence). The CDR3 has 11 residues. CDR3 bases: TGTGCCAGCAGCTTAGGTTATGAAGCTTTCTTT. This translates into CASSLGYEAFF. Using reference TRBV7-9 and TRBJ1-1 for the parts outside the CDR3, the full variable domain is DTGVSQNPRHKITKRGQNVTFRCDPISEHNRLYWYRQTLGQGPEFLTYFQNEAQLEKSRLLSDRFSAERPKGSFSTLEIQRTEQGDSAMYLCASSLGYEAFFGQGTRLTVV.

The V and J genes are TRBV28 and TRBJ2-5; tentatively, D is TRBD2 (6 bases). Germline CDR1 reads MDHEN; CDR2 reads SYDVKM. V was pared by 8 bases and J by 1 base, with 17 bases between. The CDR3 consists of 15 residues. The CDR3 nucleotides are TGTGCCAGCGGTTCTAGCGCCCCGGGCCAAGAGACCCAGTACTTC. This codes for CASGSSAPGQETQYF. Drawing the rest from reference TRBV28 and TRBJ2-5, the complete variable domain is DVKVTQSSRYLVKRTGEKVFLECVQDMDHENMFWYRQDPGLGLRLIYFSYDVKMKEKGDIPEGYSVSREKKERFSLILESASTNQTSMYLCASGSSAPGQETQYFGPGTRLLVL.

The rearrangement uses TRBV4-3 and TRBJ1-1; D gene uncertain. CDR3 length: 14 residues. Between the trimmed V and J ends, which lost 7 bases and 11 bases, there was a span of 23 bases. Germline CDR1 reads LGHNA; CDR2 reads YSLEER. CDR3 residues: CASNEQHPGLRAFF. DNA for the CDR3: TGCGCCAGCAACGAACAGCATCCAGGACTGAGGGCTTTCTTT.

This chain connects TRBV14 to TRBJ1-2; 8 bases match TRBD1. CDR3 length: 15 amino acids. V dropped 0 bases and J dropped 4; count of bases not matched to a gene: 4. Germline V gene data show CDR1 as SGHDN and CDR2 as FVKESK. The CDR3 region is CASSQDQGATYGYTF. CDR3 nucleotide sequence: TGTGCCAGCAGCCAAGACCAGGGGGCGACCTATGGCTACACCTTC.

The chain is built from TRBV10-3 and TRBJ2-3, with D uncertain. Germline V gene data show CDR1 as ENHRY and CDR2 as SYGVKD. Trimming removed 11 bases at V and 4 bases at J, with 10 bases between. CDR3 length: 11 amino acids. CDR3 sequence: CAARGSDTQYF. The CDR3 DNA is TGTGCCGCACGTGGCTCAGATACGCAGTATTTT.

The CDR3 protein is CASSFWGLAANEQFF. The CDR3 DNA sequence: TGCGCCAGCAGCTTTTGGGGACTAGCTGCCAATGAGCAGTTCTTC. The chain links TRBV5-1 to TRBJ2-1; TRBD2 matches at 9 bases. V shed 2 bases, J shed 6 bases, and the junction held 6 bases outside the gene matches. Germline assignment: CDR1 SGHRS and CDR2 YFSETQ. The CDR3 consists of 15 residues. The complete variable domain, with remaining parts taken from reference TRBV5-1 and TRBJ2-1, reads KAGVTQTPRYLIKTRGQQVTLSCSPISGHRSVSWYQQTPGQGLQFLFEYFSETQRNKGNFPGRFSGRQFSNSRSEMNVSTLELGDSALYLCASSFWGLAANEQFFGPGTRLTVL.

This clone was detected once. The chain couples TRBV5-6 to TRBJ1-1; D unresolved. This CDR3 contains 15 residues. CDR1 is SGHDT and CDR2 is YYEEEE in the germline V gene. The germline V and J ends were trimmed by 4 bases and 7 bases, with 20 bases remaining between them. CDR3 DNA: TGTGCCAGCAGCCTGGACTGGCGGGCGCCCGGTGAAGCTTTCTTT. Protein: CASSLDWRAPGEAFF.

This chain connects TRBV10-3 to TRBJ1-2, with D perhaps matching TRBD1 (5 bases). Per the germline V gene, CDR1 is ENHRY and CDR2 is SYGVKD. CDR3 length equals 16 residues. V was shortened by 0 bases and J by 4 bases, with 15 bases between the two germline ends. The CDR3 DNA sequence: TGTGCCATCAGTGAGTCCGGGCAGGGCGGTGGCTATGGCTACACCTTC. It specifies CAISESGQGGGYGYTF.

CDR3 coding DNA: TGTGCCAGCAGCTACACCCCAGGGTTCGCCGGGGAGCTGTTTTTT. Its protein product is CASSYTPGFAGELFF. The rearrangement joins TRBV7-2 to TRBJ2-2, with D perhaps TRBD1 (5 bases). Germline-derived CDR1 and CDR2 are SGHTA and FQGNSA. The V end was cut by 4 bases, the J end by 6 bases, with 15 bases between. The length of the CDR3 is 15 residues.

The rearrangement joins TRBV7-2 to TRBJ1-2, with D unresolved. The V gene's germline CDR1 is SGHTA and CDR2 FQGNSA. V was trimmed by 1 base and J by 6 bases, leaving 6 bases between them. The CDR3 covers 12 residues. The chain's CDR3 is CASSLGRDGYTF. CDR3 nucleotide sequence: TGTGCCAGCAGCTTAGGGAGGGATGGCTACACCTTC.

This chain links TRBV6-1 with TRBJ2-7; tentative D call: TRBD2 (5 bases). CDR1 MNHNS and CDR2 SASEGT come from the germline V gene. Trimming took off 0 bases at V and 1 base at J, with 16 bases between the two ends. The CDR3 is 17 residues long. The CDR3 nucleotides read TGTGCCAGCAGTGAAGCGGGGTCGGCGGGCCCATCCTACGAGCAGTACTTC. Translated: CASSEAGSAGPSYEQYF.

This clone was seen just once. The chain recombines TRBV10-3 with TRBJ2-7; perhaps TRBD2 as D (5 bases). The germline V gene encodes CDR1 ENHRY and CDR2 SYGVKD. V was shortened by 2 bases and J by 7 bases, with 9 bases between the two germline ends. There are 12 residues in the CDR3. The CDR3 loop is CAISEPGGEQYF. CDR3 sequence (DNA): TGTGCCATCAGTGAGCCCGGCGGGGAGCAGTACTTC.

V and J are TRBV19 and TRBJ2-4, with 7 bases fitting TRBD2. This CDR3 is built from 14 residues. After removal of 10 bases from V and 0 bases from J, the junction contained 6 bases not matched to a gene. The germline V gene has CDR1 LNHDA and CDR2 SQIVND (reference sequence). In DNA form, the CDR3 reads TGTGCCACGGCTAGCGGCCTAGCCAAAAACATTCAGTACTTC. It yields the protein CATASGLAKNIQYF.

V and J are TRBV7-9 and TRBJ1-2, with TRBD1 identical over 10 bases. This CDR3 comprises 16 residues. From germline, CDR1 is SEHNR and CDR2 FQNEAQ (reference sequence). The V gene end was trimmed by 1 base and the J gene end by 1 base; junction bases not matched to a gene: 3. The CDR3 loop is CASSLGGTGVNYGYTF. The CDR3 DNA sequence: TGTGCCAGCAGCTTAGGGGGGACAGGGGTTAACTATGGCTACACCTTC.

The chain couples TRBV6-5 to TRBJ2-7; 7 nucleotides match TRBD1. The V gene's germline CDR1 is MNHEY and CDR2 SVGAGI. V lost 3 bases and J lost 1; bases outside the gene matches: 3. The CDR3 contains 14 residues. DNA of the CDR3: TGTGCCAGCAGTTATGGGACAGAGTCCTACGAGCAGTACTTC. It is translated as CASSYGTESYEQYF.

V gene TRBV18 combines with J gene TRBJ2-2, with D possibly being TRBD1 (5 bases). Trimming took 3 bases from V and 0 from J, leaving 11 bases between them. Germline CDR1 reads KGHSH; CDR2 reads LQKENI. The CDR3 spans 16 residues. CDR3 region: CASSPFAGTNTGELFF. The CDR3 DNA follows: TGTGCCAGCTCACCCTTTGCAGGGACGAACACCGGGGAGCTGTTTTTT.

This rearrangement joins TRBV10-3 to TRBJ2-7; 11 bases align to TRBD2. CDR3 size: 15 residues. CDR1 and CDR2 from the germline V gene are ENHRY and SYGVKD. J lost 2 bases, V lost 4 bases, and 4 bases had no gene match. CDR3 loop: CAISVGLAGPYEQYF. CDR3 nucleotide sequence: TGTGCCATCAGTGTAGGACTAGCGGGCCCCTACGAGCAGTACTTC.